This T cell receptor beta chain appears in the sequencing data of a study of T cells in Graves' hyperthyroidism and ophthalmopathy. This clonotype was seen repeatedly, ten times or more. Its target is not known. Graves' hyperthyroidism is called stable when ophthalmopathy does not progress within 18 months. Researchers amplified the TCR beta CDR3 regions from RNA transcripts. In the first-round RT-PCR of the TCR CDR3, the HTBI primer set was used. TCRdb re-called the multiplex PCR reads through MiXCR, storing one row per CDR3 protein. Counted here are a few hundred thousand distinct CDR3 sequences, just over 45% occurring once; the ten biggest clones make up approximately 7.5%. The CDR3 length is 14 residues. The germline V gene encodes CDR1 MDHEN and CDR2 SYDVKM. V shed 5 bases and J shed 3 bases, with 14 bases lying between them. Study-level points and caveats: With a median lead of 6.5 months before onset, the model predicted ophthalmopathy. Peripheral blood also featured most of the thyroid clonotypes expanded above 0.001.

This TCR was sampled from a woman aged 18 to 35 with Graves' hyperthyroidism. V is TRBV28 and J is TRBJ2-7, with TRBD2 as a possible D gene (6 bases). The sample taken for sequencing was peripheral blood or thyroid tissue (not recorded which). CDR3 sequence reads: CASSNRDWFYEQYF. The CDR3 bases are TGTGCCAGCAGTAACCGGGACTGGTTCTACGAGCAGTACTTC.